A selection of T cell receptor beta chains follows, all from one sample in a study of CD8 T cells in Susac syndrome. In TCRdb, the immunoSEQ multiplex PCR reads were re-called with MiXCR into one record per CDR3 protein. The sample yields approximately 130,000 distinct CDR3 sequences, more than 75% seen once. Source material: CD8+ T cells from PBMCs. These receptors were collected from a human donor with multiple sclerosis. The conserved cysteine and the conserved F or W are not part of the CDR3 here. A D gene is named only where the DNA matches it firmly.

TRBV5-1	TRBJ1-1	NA	ASSPGRDGSTEAF
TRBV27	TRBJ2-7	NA	ASSLLPIQEFYEQY
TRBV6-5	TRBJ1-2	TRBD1	ASSAILGQGDGYT
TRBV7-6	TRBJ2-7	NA	ASSLALDSGYSAGPYEQY
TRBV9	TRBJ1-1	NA	ASSVAPLNTEAF
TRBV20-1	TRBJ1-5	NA	SARDERDNQPQH
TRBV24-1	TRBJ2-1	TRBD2	ATSVAGHLAGNEQF
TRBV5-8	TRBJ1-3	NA	ASETPGYSGNTIY
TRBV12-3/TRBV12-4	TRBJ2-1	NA	ASSPWERGDEQF
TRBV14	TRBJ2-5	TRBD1	ASSHWTGRGETQY
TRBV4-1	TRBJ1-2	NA	ASSPSPDYYGYT
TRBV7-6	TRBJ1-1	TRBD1	ASSLGQGARPEAF
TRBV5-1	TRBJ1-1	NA	ASSLGTNTEAF
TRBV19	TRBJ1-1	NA	ASNVGASEAF
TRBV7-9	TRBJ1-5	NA	ASSPDRGYQPQH
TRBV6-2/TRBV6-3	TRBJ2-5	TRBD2	ASRGTSGRVGTQY
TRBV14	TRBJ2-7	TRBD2	ASSQEDGRAYEQY
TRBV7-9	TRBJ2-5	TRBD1	ASSYPPGQRKTQY
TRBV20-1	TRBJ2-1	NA	SARGAGLSYNEQF
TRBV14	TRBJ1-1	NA	ASSRRDHSIDEAF
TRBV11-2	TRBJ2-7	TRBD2	ASSLGGGSLYEQY
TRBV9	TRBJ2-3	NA	ASSPSLGDTQY
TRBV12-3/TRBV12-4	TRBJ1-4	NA	ASRQGGTNEKLF
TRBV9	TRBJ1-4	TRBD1	ASSPSADRVEKLF
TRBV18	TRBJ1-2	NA	ASSPPLTGYGYT
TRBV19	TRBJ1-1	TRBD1	ASSRDSSLNTEAF
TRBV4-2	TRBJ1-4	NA	ASSHSDDSNEKLF
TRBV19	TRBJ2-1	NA	ASSSGRYEQF
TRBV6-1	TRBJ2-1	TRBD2	ASSSASGLNEQF
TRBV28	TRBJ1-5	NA	ASSFPRTVGGSNQPQH
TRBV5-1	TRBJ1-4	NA	ASSSREVF
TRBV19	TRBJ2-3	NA	ASSISHTDTQY
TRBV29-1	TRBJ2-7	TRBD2	SVEGRGGYEQY
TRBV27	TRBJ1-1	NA	ASSPQIQLNTEAF
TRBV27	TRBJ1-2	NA	ASSPPGSWYGYT
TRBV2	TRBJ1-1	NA	ASMMGNTEAF
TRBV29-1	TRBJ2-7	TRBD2	SVEDPETSGPYEQY
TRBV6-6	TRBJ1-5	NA	ASREGGSNQPQH
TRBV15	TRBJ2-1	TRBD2	ATSSGGGGAHEQF
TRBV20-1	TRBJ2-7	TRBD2	SADRTSGYEQY
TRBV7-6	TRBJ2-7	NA	ASSPSPIYEQY
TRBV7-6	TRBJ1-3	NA	ASSLEDENTIY
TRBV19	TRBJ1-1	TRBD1	ASSSGTGRTEAF
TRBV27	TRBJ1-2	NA	ASSFGGVTGGYT
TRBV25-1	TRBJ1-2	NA	ASSESQFSYGYT
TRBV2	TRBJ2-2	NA	ASSEGLGGRIDTGELF